This T cell receptor beta chain was found in a study of OX40 agonist ivuxolimab in advanced cancers. Across the study: Partial responses, seen in three patients, involved one hepatocellular carcinoma and two cutaneous melanomas.

Study-wide results and limits: Relative to CD4+, CD8+ T cells held more expanded clones on average.

The CDR3 is 11 amino acids. Germline values: CDR1 SNHLY, CDR2 FYNNEI. The V end lost 11 bases, the J end lost 2 bases, and 10 bases lay between the germline ends. At baseline, cycle 4 day 1, and cycle 7 day 1, blood was sampled. Sequenced by immunoSEQ multiplex PCR; TCRdb stores in-frame clones only, minus some. The data show roughly 90,000 clones, with approximately 94% seen just once and around 2.5% held by the top ten. This clone was detected only once. As yet, its antigen is unknown. This clonotype was sampled from an adult with an advanced solid tumor such as melanoma, head and neck, liver or kidney cancer. The sequenced sample was CD4+ or CD8+ T cells sorted from blood, obtained in a trial of the OX40 agonist ivuxolimab. The V call is TRBV2, the J call TRBJ2-7; D could derive from TRBD1 or TRBD2 (5 bases each). Written as DNA, the CDR3 is TGTGCCTTCCGGGACCCCTACGAGCAGTACTTC. Translation gives CAFRDPYEQYF.